One sample yielded the 13 T cell receptor beta chains listed below, sequenced in a study of blood T cell repertoires in COVID-19. The table came from immunoSEQ multiplex PCR; TCRdb's copy has only in-frame clones and leaves some out. The sample contains over 70,000 clones, 77% of which appear only once. Input material: peripheral blood. These receptors were obtained from a woman aged 80 or older with acute or convalescent COVID-19.

The V call is TRBV28, the J call TRBJ2-6; 7 bases align to TRBD1. Germline CDR1 is MDHEN and CDR2 is SYDVKM. The trim removed 7 bases at V and 2 bases at J, leaving 8 bases unmatched. This CDR3 has 16 amino acids. CDR3 nucleotides: TGTGCCAGCATAGGGGGCGAAGTGGCTGGGGCCAACGTCCTGACTTTC. Translated: CASIGGEVAGANVLTF.

This clone was recorded many times. J is TRBJ1-2 and V is TRBV9; 9 bases are a match to TRBD1. This CDR3 has 14 residues. Per the germline V gene, CDR1 is SGDLS and CDR2 is YYNGEE. Losses at the gene ends were 3 bases for V and 3 bases for J; bases not matched to a gene: 3. The CDR3 sequence: CASSATGGDYGYTF. DNA for the CDR3: TGTGCCAGCAGCGCCACAGGGGGCGACTATGGCTACACCTTC.

V and J are TRBV6-6 and TRBJ2-7, with D maybe TRBD1 (7 bases). The CDR3 length is 15 residues. In germline, CDR1 is MNHNY, CDR2 SVGAGI (reference sequence). The V and J ends lost 2 bases and 2 bases respectively, with 13 bases between them. This CDR3 is CASSYEGRGAYEQYF. The CDR3 DNA is TGTGCCAGCAGTTACGAGGGCAGGGGGGCCTACGAGCAGTACTTC.

The chain combines TRBV6-5 with TRBJ1-1; tentative D call: TRBD1 (5 bases). The V and J ends lost 6 bases and 1 base respectively, with 12 bases between them. CDR1 and CDR2 from the germline V gene are MNHEY and SVGAGI. This CDR3 comprises 14 residues. CDR3 protein: CASSRGGANTEAFF. In DNA form, the CDR3 reads TGTGCCAGCAGCCGGGGGGGAGCGAACACTGAAGCTTTCTTT.

The J gene is TRBJ2-7, the V gene TRBV27; perhaps TRBD1 as D (6 bases). The CDR3 consists of 13 residues. Germline CDR1 MNHEY, CDR2 SMNVEV (reference sequence). The V gene lost 4 bases and the J gene lost 3 bases, with 10 bases spanning the gap. As DNA, the CDR3 is TGTGCCAGCAGTTCGAACAGGGTCTACGAGCAGTACTTC. Translated: CASSSNRVYEQYF.

The chain couples TRBV9 to TRBJ2-2; 12 bases are shared with TRBD2. This CDR3 is 16 amino acids long. Unmatched junction bases numbered 7, after V lost 4 bases and J lost 6 bases. CDR1 is SGDLS, CDR2 YYNGEE, per germline. CDR3 region: CASSPRLAGVAGELFF. The CDR3 nucleotides read TGTGCCAGCAGCCCGCGACTAGCGGGAGTAGCCGGGGAGCTGTTTTTT.

The rearrangement joins TRBV5-1 to TRBJ2-3; the match to TRBD2 covers 8 bases. The germline gives CDR1 SGHRS, CDR2 YFSETQ. This CDR3 is 15 amino acids long. With V trimmed by 4 bases and J by 3 bases, 7 bases remained unmatched. The CDR3: CASSLPGGATDTQYF. CDR3 nucleotides: TGCGCCAGCAGCCTCCCGGGGGGGGCAACAGATACGCAGTATTTT.

The chain carries TRBV25-1 and TRBJ2-3; TRBD2 matches 9 bases. Losses at the gene ends were 1 base for V and 1 base for J; bases not matched to a gene: 3. CDR1 and CDR2 from the germline V gene are MGHDK and SYGVNS. This CDR3 is built from 16 residues. CDR3 amino acids: CASSELVAGGTDTQYF. The CDR3 nucleotides are TGTGCCAGCAGTGAATTAGTAGCGGGAGGCACAGATACGCAGTATTTT.

As to this clone: This sample includes further DNA sequences coding for the same CDR3. The chain joins TRBV9 to TRBJ1-1; no definite D call. This CDR3 has 13 amino acids. From germline, CDR1 is SGDLS and CDR2 YYNGEE. Deletions cut 2 bases from V and 1 base from J, with 6 bases between. In DNA form, the CDR3 reads TGTGCCAGCAGCGTTCGGGGGAACACTGAAGCTTTCTTT. Translation: CASSVRGNTEAFF.

The J gene is TRBJ1-6, the V gene TRBV12-3 or TRBV12-4; 7 bases are a match to TRBD1. The CDR3 is made up of 13 amino acids. J lost 8 bases, V lost 8 bases, and 6 bases had no gene match. CDR3 in DNA: TGTGCCAGCCTGGGACAGATGCATTCACCCCTCCACTTT. Protein: CASLGQMHSPLHF.

The rearrangement joins TRBV7-8 to TRBJ2-1, with 7 bases fitting TRBD2. V lost 5 bases and J lost 3; bases outside the gene matches: 10. This CDR3 is 16 amino acids long. Germline-derived CDR1 and CDR2 are SGHVS and FQNEAQ. CDR3 nucleotides: TGTGCCAGCAGCCCGTGGCGGGGGAACCTCTACAATGAGCAGTTCTTC. It translates to CASSPWRGNLYNEQFF.

The chain links TRBV30 to TRBJ1-2; the D gene is possibly TRBD1 (6 bases). In germline, CDR1 is GTSNPN, CDR2 SVGIG (reference sequence). There are 13 residues in the CDR3. Trimming shortened V by 2 bases and J by 7 bases, and 14 bases separated the two germline ends. CDR3 coding DNA: TGTGCCTGGAGTAGAGAGTCAGGGGCTGGCTACACCTTC. This codes for CAWSRESGAGYTF.

This sequence joins TRBV19 and TRBJ2-7, with TRBD1 matching 10 bases. The germline V gene has CDR1 LNHDA and CDR2 SQIVND (reference sequence). J lost 8 bases, V lost 4 bases, and 20 bases had no gene match. CDR3 length equals 18 residues. CDR3 region: CASSTLSGQGNVGKKQYF. The CDR3 DNA follows: TGTGCCAGTAGTACCCTTTCGGGACAGGGGAATGTGGGTAAGAAGCAGTACTTC.